The entry that follows covers one TCR beta chain sequence. The data stem from a study of blood T cell repertoires in COVID-19. Study details: The study drew acute and convalescent COVID-19 samples from the United States, Italy and Spain.

Data came from immunoSEQ multiplex PCR; TCRdb stores just in-frame clones and leaves some out. The table has about 380,000 clones, roughly 85% seen once. The germline V gene has CDR1 SQVTM and CDR2 ANQGSEA. CDR3 length: 15 residues. V was shortened by 6 bases and J by 6 bases, with 23 bases between the two germline ends. J is TRBJ2-5 and V is TRBV29-1; D is perhaps TRBD1 (5 bases). The sample comprised peripheral blood. This receptor was identified in a woman between 18 and 29 years old with acute or convalescent COVID-19. Here the CDR3 reads CSVPEGANRSKTQYF. The CDR3, as DNA: TGCAGCGTACCCGAAGGAGCGAACAGGTCTAAGACCCAGTACTTC.